This TCR beta chain was sequenced for a study of blood T cells in healthy people across ages. This CDR3 contains 15 residues. CDR1 and CDR2 (germline): DFQATT, SNEGSKA (reference sequence). A second PCR of roughly 6 to 12 cycles used a sample-barcoded 5' primer and a J-beta primer mix. TCRdb reanalysed the 5' RACE reads using MiXCR and keeps one entry per CDR3 protein. The sample carries 600,000 or so distinct CDR3 sequences, 20% to 25% recorded once. Source material: blood. This rearrangement joins TRBV20-1 to TRBJ2-5; 7 bases match TRBD2. The J call is uncertain, as TRBJ2-1 better fits the DNA end. The clonotype comes from a man in his sixties or seventies in good health. The CDR3 DNA follows: TGCAGCCCCTCTCCTAGCGGTCTTGGTTACAATGAGCAGTTCTTC. Its translation is CSPSPSGLGYNEQFF.